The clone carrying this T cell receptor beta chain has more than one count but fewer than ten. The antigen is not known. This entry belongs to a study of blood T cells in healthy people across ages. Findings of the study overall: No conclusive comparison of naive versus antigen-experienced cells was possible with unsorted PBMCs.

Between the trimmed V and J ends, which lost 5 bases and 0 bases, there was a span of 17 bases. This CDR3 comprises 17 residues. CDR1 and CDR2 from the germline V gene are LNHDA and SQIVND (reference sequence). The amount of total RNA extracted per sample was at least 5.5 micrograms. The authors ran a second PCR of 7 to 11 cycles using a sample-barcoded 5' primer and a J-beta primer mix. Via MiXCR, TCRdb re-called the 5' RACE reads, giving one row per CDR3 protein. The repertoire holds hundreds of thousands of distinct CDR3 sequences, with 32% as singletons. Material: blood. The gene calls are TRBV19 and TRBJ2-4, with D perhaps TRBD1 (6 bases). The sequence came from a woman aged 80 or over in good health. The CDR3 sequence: CASSSPPGTLAKNIQYF. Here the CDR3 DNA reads TGTGCCAGTAGTTCCCCTCCCGGGACACTAGCCAAAAACATTCAGTACTTC.